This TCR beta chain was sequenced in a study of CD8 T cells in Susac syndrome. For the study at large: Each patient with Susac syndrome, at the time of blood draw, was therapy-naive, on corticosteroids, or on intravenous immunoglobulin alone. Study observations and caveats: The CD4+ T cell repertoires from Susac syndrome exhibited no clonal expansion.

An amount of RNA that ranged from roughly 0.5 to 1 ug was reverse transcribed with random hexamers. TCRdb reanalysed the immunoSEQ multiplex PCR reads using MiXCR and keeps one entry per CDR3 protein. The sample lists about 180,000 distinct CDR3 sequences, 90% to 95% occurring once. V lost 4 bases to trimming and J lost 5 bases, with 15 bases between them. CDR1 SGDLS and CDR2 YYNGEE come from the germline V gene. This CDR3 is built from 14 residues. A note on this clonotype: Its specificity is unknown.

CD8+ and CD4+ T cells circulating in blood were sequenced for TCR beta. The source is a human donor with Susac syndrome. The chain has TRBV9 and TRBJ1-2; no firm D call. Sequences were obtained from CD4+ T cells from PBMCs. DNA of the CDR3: TGTGCCAGCAGCCCGAGTCGTGAAGTTTATGGCTACACCTTC. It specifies CASSPSREVYGYTF.